The next 5 T cell receptor beta chains were all read from a single sample in a study of regulatory T cells. No antigens are known for them. The PCR used 52 TRBV and 13 TRBJ primers. The assay was immunoSEQ multiplex PCR, and TCRdb's table has in-frame clones only and misses some. This sample has 20,000 to 25,000 clones, with about 88% found just once. Study-wide findings and caveats: In CD3G-deficient patients, conventional CD4+ T cells were enriched for hydrophobic CDR3 residues at positions 6 and 7.

Sequencing was performed on conventional CD4+ T cells sorted from blood. All receptors come from a child younger than 18 with CD3G deficiency.

This chain connects TRBV20-1 to TRBJ2-7; 7 bases map to TRBD1. CDR1 and CDR2 (germline): DFQATT, SNEGSKA (reference sequence). CDR3 size: 11 residues. The V segment lost 3 bases and the J segment 7 bases; nucleotides outside the gene matches: 3. The CDR3 DNA is TGCAGTGCTAGCGACAGGGCTGAGCAGTACTTC. The encoded protein is CSASDRAEQYF.

In DNA, the CDR3 is TGTGCCAGTACTAACAGGAACACTGAAGCTTTCTTT. Its translation is CASTNRNTEAFF. V and J are TRBV19 and TRBJ1-1; D ambiguous. V was shortened by 7 bases and J by 1 base, with 7 bases between the two germline ends. CDR1 is LNHDA and CDR2 is SQIVND in the germline V gene (reference sequence). This CDR3 is built from 12 residues. Drawing the rest from reference TRBV19 and TRBJ1-1, the complete variable domain is DGGITQSPKYLFRKEGQNVTLSCEQNLNHDAMYWYRQDPGQGLRLIYYSQIVNDFQKGDIAEGYSVSREKKESFPLTVTSAQKNPTAFYLCASTNRNTEAFFGQGTRLTVV.

This clone was observed a handful of times. The CDR3 region is CASSRSTGFISTDTQYF. CDR3 nucleotides: TGTGCCAGCAGCCGTTCTACAGGATTCATCAGCACAGATACGCAGTATTTT. The chain is built from TRBV7-9 and TRBJ2-3; possibly TRBD1 for D (5 bases). The CDR3 has 17 residues. The germline V and J ends were trimmed by 5 bases and 0 bases, with 18 bases remaining between them. Germline CDR1 SEHNR, CDR2 FQNEAQ (reference sequence).

The V gene is TRBV11-2, the J gene TRBJ2-7; D gene ambiguous. V was trimmed by 6 bases and J by 9 bases, leaving 15 bases between them. CDR1 is SGHAT, CDR2 FQNNGV, per germline. The CDR3 runs 12 residues. The DNA of the CDR3 is TGTGCCAGCAGTACCCCGGGCTTGGGGCAGTACTTC. It yields the protein CASSTPGLGQYF.

This chain links TRBV25-1 with TRBJ1-5; D gene uncertain. The V and J ends lost 2 bases and 7 bases respectively, with 18 bases between them. CDR1 and CDR2 from the germline V gene are MGHDK and SYGVNS. This CDR3 has 16 amino acids. The CDR3 reads CASSEPPTEGKQPQHF. As DNA, the CDR3 is TGTGCCAGCAGTGAACCTCCCACAGAGGGAAAGCAGCCCCAGCATTTT.